A single sample gave rise to the 25 T cell receptor beta chains below, sequenced in a study of beta chain features in type 1 diabetes. As every portion of the isolated RNA was reverse transcribed, the sequencing read expressed TCRB transcripts. TCRdb's table, derived via immunoSEQ multiplex PCR, lists solely in-frame clones and lacks some. The sample records 450,000 to 600,000 clones, 30% being singletons. The sequencing sample was made of naive CD4+ T cells from blood. The receptors originated from a man aged 18 to 30 in good health.

The chain combines TRBV29-1 with TRBJ2-3; no clear D gene. The CDR3 runs 15 residues. The germline V and J ends were trimmed by 0 bases and 2 bases, with 12 bases remaining between them. CDR1 SQVTM and CDR2 ANQGSEA come from the germline V gene. CDR3 bases: TGCAGCGTTGAAGATCTTGCCACCTCCACAGATACGCAGTATTTT. It encodes CSVEDLATSTDTQYF.

This CDR3 reads CATSRNRDSGYTF. The DNA of the CDR3 is TGTGCCACCAGCCGAAACAGGGATTCAGGCTACACCTTC. V usage is TRBV15 and J usage is TRBJ1-2, with D perhaps TRBD1 (6 bases). V dropped 5 bases and J dropped 8 bases, with 15 bases sitting between them. Per the germline V gene, CDR1 is LNHNV and CDR2 is YYDKDF (reference sequence). This CDR3 has 13 amino acids.

This clone came up a few times. The chain couples TRBV9 to TRBJ2-1; 12 bases are a match to TRBD2. Germline CDR1 reads SGDLS; CDR2 reads YYNGEE. With 3 bases clipped from V and 8 bases from J, the junction kept 3 bases outside the gene matches. The CDR3 is 14 residues long. Here the CDR3 DNA reads TGTGCCAGCAGCGAGACTAGCGGGAGCTATGAGCAGTTCTTC. Translation: CASSETSGSYEQFF.

The chain couples TRBV30 to TRBJ1-1; D remains unclear. This CDR3 has 11 residues. V was trimmed by 5 bases and J by 11 bases, leaving 15 bases between them. CDR1 and CDR2 from the germline V gene are GTSNPN and SVGIG (reference sequence). The CDR3 nucleotides read TGTGCCTGGGACCAGACCGGCAGGGCTTTCTTT. This encodes CAWDQTGRAFF.

This chain connects TRBV12-5 to TRBJ1-5, with 9 nucleotides matching TRBD1. V was pared by 3 bases and J by 2 bases, with 5 bases of the junction left unmatched. From germline, CDR1 is LGHNT and CDR2 FRNRAP. The length of the CDR3 is 16 residues. The CDR3 sequence: CASGLGTGTRNQPQHF. The CDR3 region has the DNA TGTGCTAGTGGTTTAGGGACAGGGACGCGCAATCAGCCCCAGCATTTT.

This clone was seen only a few times. The rearrangement uses TRBV4-3 and TRBJ2-5, with TRBD2 matching 10 bases. CDR1 LGHNA and CDR2 YSLEER come from the germline V gene. V lost 1 base to trimming and J lost 4 bases; unmatched junction nucleotides: 12. This CDR3 spans 18 amino acids. The CDR3 spells CASSQAPAGGNSAETQYF. The CDR3 nucleotides are TGCGCCAGCAGCCAAGCTCCAGCGGGAGGGAATAGTGCAGAGACCCAGTACTTC.

V and J are TRBV11-2 and TRBJ2-3; a weak D match, TRBD2 (6 bases). V lost 4 bases and J 4 bases, leaving 12 bases between the germline ends. The CDR3 spans 14 residues. Germline assignment: CDR1 SGHAT and CDR2 FQNNGV. Here the CDR3 DNA reads TGTGCCAGCAGCTCGAGACTAGTTTCAGATACGCAGTATTTT. Its protein product is CASSSRLVSDTQYF.

This clone was detected a few times. V and J are TRBV4-3 and TRBJ1-5, with D perhaps matching TRBD1 (6 bases). The CDR3 has 16 amino acids. Trimming shortened V by 1 base and J by 4 bases, and 14 bases separated the two germline ends. Germline CDR1 and CDR2: LGHNA and YSLEER. CDR3 in amino acids: CASSQVPGAGNQPQHF. CDR3 sequence (DNA): TGCGCCAGCAGCCAAGTACCGGGGGCGGGAAATCAGCCCCAGCATTTT.

The chain employs TRBV29-1 and TRBJ1-4; TRBD1 might be the D (5 bases). Germline V gene lookup returns CDR1 SQVTM and CDR2 ANQGSEA. Between the trimmed V and J ends, which lost 5 bases and 8 bases, there was a span of 15 bases. This CDR3 is 13 amino acids long. CDR3 residues: CSVLTQGGEKLFF. CDR3 sequence (DNA): TGCAGCGTTCTGACTCAGGGTGGGGAAAAACTGTTTTTT. Looking up the rest from reference TRBV29-1 and TRBJ1-4 gives the full variable domain: SAVISQKPSRDICQRGTSLTIQCQVDSQVTMMFWYRQQPGQSLTLIATANQGSEATYESGFVIDKFPISRPNLTFSTLTVSNMSPEDSSIYLCSVLTQGGEKLFFGSGTQLSVL.

The genes are TRBV14 and TRBJ2-7, with D hard to call. There are 15 residues in the CDR3. Germline CDR1 SGHDN, CDR2 FVKESK. The germline V and J ends were trimmed by 0 bases and 1 base, with 10 bases remaining between them. In DNA, the CDR3 is TGTGCCAGCAGCCAAGATAGGCGAGGATCCTACGAGCAGTACTTC. Protein sequence: CASSQDRRGSYEQYF. Looking up the rest from reference TRBV14 and TRBJ2-7 gives the full variable domain: EAGVTQFPSHSVIEKGQTVTLRCDPISGHDNLYWYRRVMGKEIKFLLHFVKESKQDESGMPNNRFLAERTGGTYSTLKVQPAELEDSGVYFCASSQDRRGSYEQYFGPGTRLTVT.

Only a few counts were recorded for this clone. The chain is built from TRBV9 and TRBJ2-7; D is perhaps TRBD1 (5 bases). The CDR3 runs 15 residues. V was clipped by 2 bases and J by 2 bases, with 14 bases between them. CDR1 is SGDLS and CDR2 is YYNGEE in the germline V gene. The DNA of the CDR3 is TGTGCCAGCAGCGTCAGGGAAAGAGGCGCCTACGAGCAGTACTTC. It yields the protein CASSVRERGAYEQYF.

This clone was seen a few times. The chain uses TRBV4-2 and TRBJ2-1; the D gene is possibly TRBD2 (6 bases). The V and J ends lost 0 bases and 7 bases respectively, with 16 bases between them. The CDR3 is made up of 16 amino acids. Looked up from germline, CDR1 is LGHNA and CDR2 is YNFKEQ. This chain's CDR3 is CASSQDVARRGNEQFF. CDR3 DNA sequence: TGTGCCAGCAGCCAAGATGTGGCTCGCCGGGGGAATGAGCAGTTCTTC.

In this sample, this clone turned up once. The chain combines TRBV16 with TRBJ2-7; 9 bases match TRBD1. This CDR3 comprises 15 residues. Germline V lookup: CDR1 KGHSY, CDR2 FQNENV. Trimming cost V 2 bases and J 1 base; bases outside gene matches: 3. CDR3 bases: TGTGCCAGCAGCCAAGGGACAGGGATTTCCTACGAGCAGTACTTC. Translating it yields CASSQGTGISYEQYF.

The chain recombines TRBV29-1 with TRBJ2-2; the match to TRBD2 covers 7 bases. V was clipped by 7 bases and J by 3 bases; unmatched bases: 8. The CDR3 has 14 amino acids. Germline V lookup: CDR1 SQVTM, CDR2 ANQGSEA. The CDR3 DNA reads TGCAGCGGGCGGCGGGAGAGAGACACCGGGGAGCTGTTTTTT. Translation: CSGRRERDTGELFF.

This chain connects TRBV11-2 to TRBJ2-7; D is perhaps TRBD1 (5 bases). Germline CDR1 is SGHAT and CDR2 is FQNNGV. Trimming shortened V by 6 bases and J by 3 bases, and 21 bases separated the two germline ends. This CDR3 region has 16 residues. CDR3 DNA sequence: TGTGCCAGCAGAACCCACTCAGGGTCTGCTGTCTACGAGCAGTACTTC. Protein product: CASRTHSGSAVYEQYF.

The V and J genes are TRBV30 and TRBJ1-2; D unclear. This CDR3 region has 13 residues. The germline gives CDR1 GTSNPN, CDR2 SVGIG (reference sequence). V was shortened by 3 bases and J by 0 bases, with 8 bases between the two germline ends. The CDR3 DNA reads TGTGCCTGGAGAGGGCCTTCTAACTATGGCTACACCTTC. Encoded protein: CAWRGPSNYGYTF. Based on the CDR3 plus reference TRBV30 and TRBJ1-2, the full variable domain is SQTIHQWPATLVQPVGSPLSLECTVEGTSNPNLYWYRQAAGRGLQLLFYSVGIGQISSEVPQNLSASRPQDRQFILSSKKLLLSDSGFYLCAWRGPSNYGYTFGSGTRLTVV.

Points on this clone: Other DNA sequences within the sample encode an identical CDR3. This rearrangement joins TRBV30 to TRBJ1-5, with no clear D. Trimming shortened V by 0 bases and J by 1 base, and 4 bases separated the two germline ends. The CDR3 length is 13 residues. Germline V lookup: CDR1 GTSNPN, CDR2 SVGIG (reference sequence). CDR3 in DNA: TGTGCCTGGAGTGTACGGAGCAATCAGCCCCAGCATTTT. Translation: CAWSVRSNQPQHF.

The V gene is TRBV5-1, the J gene TRBJ2-3; no reliable D call. The CDR3 totals 14 residues. The V end was cut by 5 bases, the J end by 3 bases, with 13 bases between. Per the germline V gene, CDR1 is SGHRS and CDR2 is YFSETQ. DNA for the CDR3: TGCGCCAGCAGTTGGAGTGTCGTGACAGATACGCAGTATTTT. Translating gives CASSWSVVTDTQYF.

In this sample, this clone turned up a few times. The V call is TRBV28, the J call TRBJ1-5; D is unresolved. The CDR3 length is 12 residues. V lost 4 bases and J lost 7, with 8 bases in between. Germline-derived CDR1 and CDR2 are MDHEN and SYDVKM. DNA for the CDR3: TGTGCCAGCAGTTCCCCGGGGCAGCCCCAGCATTTT. It encodes CASSSPGQPQHF.

The rearrangement links TRBV7-9 to TRBJ1-1; a weak D match, TRBD1 (5 bases). The germline gives CDR1 SEHNR, CDR2 FQNEAQ (reference sequence). The ends were cut back, 5 bases at V and 10 bases at J, with 11 bases in the middle. The CDR3 contains 11 residues. CDR3 residues: CASSPGVGAFF. The DNA of the CDR3 is TGTGCCAGCAGCCCGGGGGTGGGAGCTTTCTTT.

In its sample, this clone was seen a few times. The CDR3 sequence is CSVGGGVGETQYF. CDR3 DNA: TGCAGCGTCGGCGGGGGGGTAGGAGAGACCCAGTACTTC. The rearrangement links TRBV29-1 to TRBJ2-5, with TRBD2 identical over 9 bases. Germline-derived CDR1 and CDR2 are SQVTM and ANQGSEA. The CDR3 spans 13 residues. V lost 6 bases, J lost 4 bases, and 6 bases stayed unmatched. The full variable domain, with the rest looked up from reference TRBV29-1 and TRBJ2-5, is SAVISQKPSRDICQRGTSLTIQCQVDSQVTMMFWYRQQPGQSLTLIATANQGSEATYESGFVIDKFPISRPNLTFSTLTVSNMSPEDSSIYLCSVGGGVGETQYFGPGTRLLVL.

As to this clone: The same CDR3 arises from other DNA sequences in this sample as well. V is TRBV15 and J is TRBJ2-3, with 7 bases matching TRBD1. The CDR3 has 15 residues. Looked up from germline, CDR1 is LNHNV and CDR2 is YYDKDF (reference sequence). V lost 3 bases to trimming and J lost 1 base; unmatched junction nucleotides: 4. This CDR3 is CATSSRDRGTDTQYF. The CDR3 coding sequence is TGTGCCACCAGCAGTAGAGACAGGGGCACAGATACGCAGTATTTT. Supplemented by reference TRBV15 and TRBJ2-3, the full variable domain reads DAMVIQNPRYQVTQFGKPVTLSCSQTLNHNVMYWYQQKSSQAPKLLFHYYDKDFNNEADTPDNFQSRRPNTSFCFLDIRSPGLGDTAMYLCATSSRDRGTDTQYFGPGTRLTVL.

The J gene is TRBJ2-3, the V gene TRBV9, with 9 bases lining up with TRBD2. With V trimmed by 4 bases and J by 1 base, 7 bases remained unmatched. This CDR3 is 16 amino acids long. Per the germline V gene, CDR1 is SGDLS and CDR2 is YYNGEE. The CDR3 sequence is CASSLSGLAGTDTQYF. The CDR3 bases are TGTGCCAGCAGCCTTTCGGGACTAGCAGGCACAGATACGCAGTATTTT. Looking up the rest from reference TRBV9 and TRBJ2-3 gives the full variable domain: DSGVTQTPKHLITATGQRVTLRCSPRSGDLSVYWYQQSLDQGLQFLIQYYNGEERAKGNILERFSAQQFPDLHSELNLSSLELGDSALYFCASSLSGLAGTDTQYFGPGTRLTVL.

The genes are TRBV18 and TRBJ2-2, with 9 bases that match TRBD1. Per germline, CDR1 KGHSH and CDR2 LQKENI. The CDR3 loop spans 15 amino acids. V lost 8 bases to trimming and J lost 6 bases; unmatched junction nucleotides: 10. In nucleotides, the CDR3 is TGTGCCAGCGCGACGGGACAGGGACCATCCGGGGAGCTGTTTTTT. Protein sequence: CASATGQGPSGELFF.

This clone was detected only once. The chain couples TRBV5-1 to TRBJ2-3; 8 positions match TRBD2. CDR3 length equals 16 residues. V gave up 5 bases and J gave up 0 bases; unmatched junction bases: 8. Germline CDR1 SGHRS, CDR2 YFSETQ. DNA of the CDR3: TGCGCCAGCAGTTTTCTAGCGGGTACTAGCACAGATACGCAGTATTTT. Protein product: CASSFLAGTSTDTQYF.